The 10 T cell receptor beta chains below come from one sample, sequenced in a study of technical replicates of blood from several donors. Measured with immunoSEQ multiplex PCR; TCRdb has only the in-frame clones, and not every one. The repertoire holds about 75,000 clones, with roughly 90% as singletons. Material for sequencing was T cells isolated from PBMCs. The origin of the receptors is a human donor in good health.

The rearrangement links TRBV11-3 to TRBJ2-7; 13 bases line up with TRBD2. V lost 1 base, J lost 4 bases, and 4 bases stayed unmatched. Per germline, CDR1 SGHNT and CDR2 YENEEA. CDR3 length equals 16 residues. The CDR3 DNA sequence: TGTGCCAGCAGCTTAGGCGGACTAGCGGGAGCGTACGAGCAGTACTTC. It is translated as CASSLGGLAGAYEQYF.

This clone occurred a few times. V gene TRBV6-5 combines with J gene TRBJ1-1, with 7 bases fitting TRBD1. CDR3 length equals 13 residues. Germline trimming cut 6 bases from V and 1 base from J; bases unmatched to any gene: 2. Per germline, CDR1 MNHEY and CDR2 SVGAGI. The CDR3 loop reads CASRRTGNTEAFF. The CDR3 coding sequence is TGTGCCAGCAGGCGGACAGGGAACACTGAAGCTTTCTTT.

The chain carries TRBV18 and TRBJ2-7; 13 bases line up with TRBD2. CDR3 length: 14 amino acids. Trimming cost V 3 bases and J 6 bases; bases outside gene matches: 2. Per germline, CDR1 KGHSH and CDR2 LQKENI. The DNA for the CDR3 is TGTGCCAGCTCACCGGGGACTAGCGGGACCGAGCAGTACTTC. Its protein product is CASSPGTSGTEQYF.

The chain links TRBV14 to TRBJ2-6, with 8 nucleotides matching TRBD1. CDR3 length equals 19 residues. V gave up 1 base and J gave up 0 bases; unmatched junction bases: 8. The germline CDR1 and CDR2 sequences are SGHDN and FVKESK. CDR3 sequence reads: CASSQGDRGQSSGANVLTF. The CDR3 nucleotides read TGTGCCAGCAGCCAAGGCGACAGGGGCCAAAGCTCTGGGGCCAACGTCCTGACTTTC.

This clone was counted a single time. The chain is built from TRBV5-4 and TRBJ1-4, with a weak D call TRBD1 (5 bases). The CDR3 has 14 amino acids. Germline lookup yields CDR1 SGHNT and CDR2 YYREEE (reference sequence). V was shortened by 4 bases and J by 5 bases, with 12 bases between the two germline ends. CDR3 in DNA: TGTGCCAGCAGCCAAGATACAGGAAATGAAAAACTGTTTTTT. It encodes CASSQDTGNEKLFF.

This clone appeared once. CDR3 nucleotide sequence: TGTGCCAGCAGTGAAATTGGGCCTTTTAGCAATCAGCCCCAGCATTTT. The encoded protein is CASSEIGPFSNQPQHF. The chain is built from TRBV6-1 and TRBJ1-5; D unclear. Germline V gives CDR1 MNHNS, CDR2 SASEGT. This CDR3 contains 16 residues. Trimming left V 2 bases short and J 0 bases short, with 11 bases between.

The chain couples TRBV9 to TRBJ2-3, with D possibly being TRBD2 (5 bases). This CDR3 contains 13 residues. Germline V gene lookup returns CDR1 SGDLS and CDR2 YYNGEE. V lost 4 bases and J 3 bases, leaving 9 bases between the germline ends. Here the CDR3 reads CASSRGLTDTQYF. Here the CDR3 DNA reads TGTGCCAGCAGCCGAGGGCTAACAGATACGCAGTATTTT.

The J gene is TRBJ1-5, the V gene TRBV10-3; 8 positions match TRBD1. The CDR3 length is 15 residues. Germline V gene data show CDR1 as ENHRY and CDR2 as SYGVKD. V was pared by 10 bases and J by 0 bases, with 8 bases of the junction left unmatched. In DNA, the CDR3 is TGTGCCAGCGCCCAGGGGGCCGATAGCAATCAGCCCCAGCATTTT. Its protein is CASAQGADSNQPQHF.

This chain joins TRBV7-9 and TRBJ2-1; 7 bases fit TRBD2. The germline gives CDR1 SEHNR, CDR2 FQNEAQ (reference sequence). V was pared by 3 bases and J by 8 bases, with 7 bases of the junction left unmatched. The CDR3 is made up of 14 amino acids. CDR3 residues: CASSLTSRVYEQFF. In DNA form, the CDR3 reads TGTGCCAGCAGCTTGACTAGCCGGGTCTATGAGCAGTTCTTC.

The V gene is TRBV30, the J gene TRBJ1-2; D possibly corresponds to TRBD1 (6 bases). V was trimmed by 3 bases and J by 3 bases, leaving 11 bases between them. CDR1 is GTSNPN and CDR2 is SVGIG in the germline V gene (reference sequence). There are 13 residues in the CDR3. CDR3 sequence reads: CAWSRGRDYGYTF. The CDR3 DNA follows: TGTGCCTGGAGCAGGGGTAGGGACTATGGCTACACCTTC. Full variable domain (rest looked up from reference TRBV30 and TRBJ1-2): SQTIHQWPATLVQPVGSPLSLECTVEGTSNPNLYWYRQAAGRGLQLLFYSVGIGQISSEVPQNLSASRPQDRQFILSSKKLLLSDSGFYLCAWSRGRDYGYTFGSGTRLTVV.